This TCR beta chain was sequenced during a study of early T cells in non-severe SARS-CoV-2 infection. Overall study results and limits: In VDJdb matching, anti-spike CD8 responses were favored while private and CD4 specificities went missing.

This clonotype was counted many times. The antigen remains unidentified. One entry per CDR3 protein results from TCRdb running MiXCR on the 5' RACE reads. This table has approximately 65,000 distinct CDR3 sequences, 9% to 15% appearing once. The CDR3 is 16 residues long. Trimming stripped 2 bases from V and 7 bases from J, with 21 bases between. Germline lookup yields CDR1 SGHVS and CDR2 FNYEAQ. This clonotype was obtained from an adult who was a healthcare worker with PCR-confirmed SARS-CoV-2 infection or an uninfected control (not recorded which). The material sequenced was whole blood. The chain has TRBV7-6 and TRBJ2-7, with TRBD1 as a possible D gene (5 bases). CDR3 residues: CASSLTGPIYAGEQYF. In nucleotides, the CDR3 is TGTGCCAGCAGCTTAACAGGACCGATCTACGCTGGGGAGCAGTACTTC.